The 27 T cell receptor beta chains below all came from one sample that was sequenced in a study of blood T cell repertoires in COVID-19. Data came from immunoSEQ multiplex PCR; TCRdb stores just in-frame clones and leaves some out. The sample includes 60,000 to 70,000 clones, about four fifths seen only once; the top ten take 4.5%. The sequenced sample was peripheral blood. The receptors derive from a woman aged 60-75 years with acute or convalescent COVID-19.

The chain uses TRBV7-9 and TRBJ2-1; D may be TRBD2 (6 bases). The V gene lost 3 bases and the J gene lost 7 bases, with 16 bases spanning the gap. The germline gives CDR1 SEHNR, CDR2 FQNEAQ (reference sequence). The CDR3 consists of 15 residues. CDR3 residues: CASSLMGGGLNEQFF. DNA of the CDR3: TGTGCCAGCAGCTTGATGGGTGGAGGGTTAAATGAGCAGTTCTTC. Combining the CDR3 with reference TRBV7-9 and TRBJ2-1 gives the whole variable domain DTGVSQNPRHKITKRGQNVTFRCDPISEHNRLYWYRQTLGQGPEFLTYFQNEAQLEKSRLLSDRFSAERPKGSFSTLEIQRTEQGDSAMYLCASSLMGGGLNEQFFGPGTRLTVL.

CDR3 coding DNA: TGTGCCAGCAGACGATCTCAGGGGTTCGCAGATACGCAGTATTTT. This sequence encodes CASRRSQGFADTQYF. This rearrangement joins TRBV6-6 to TRBJ2-3, with TRBD1 as a possible D gene (6 bases). Trimming took 6 bases from V and 4 from J, leaving 17 bases between them. Per the germline V gene, CDR1 is MNHNY and CDR2 is SVGAGI (reference sequence). The CDR3 contains 15 residues.

V and J are TRBV10-3 and TRBJ2-4; a possible D gene is TRBD1 (5 bases). Germline lookup yields CDR1 ENHRY and CDR2 SYGVKD. With 7 bases removed from V and 0 bases from J, the gap between germline ends came to 25 bases. This CDR3 has 19 amino acids. This CDR3 is CAIIIPATETILAKNIQYF. For the CDR3, the DNA is TGTGCCATCATAATCCCCGCGACAGAAACCATTCTAGCCAAAAACATTCAGTACTTC.

The chain carries TRBV19 and TRBJ1-1; possibly TRBD1 for D (5 bases). Germline V CDR1 and CDR2: LNHDA, SQIVND (reference sequence). Trimming left V 4 bases short and J 9 bases short, with 12 bases between. This CDR3 has 12 residues. CDR3 region: CASSKVAGKAFF. CDR3 coding DNA: TGTGCCAGTAGTAAGGTGGCAGGGAAAGCTTTCTTT. Full variable domain (remainder filled in from reference TRBV19 and TRBJ1-1): DGGITQSPKYLFRKEGQNVTLSCEQNLNHDAMYWYRQDPGQGLRLIYYSQIVNDFQKGDIAEGYSVSREKKESFPLTVTSAQKNPTAFYLCASSKVAGKAFFGQGTRLTVV.

The V gene is TRBV27, the J gene TRBJ2-4; 8 bases agree with TRBD1. This CDR3 spans 15 amino acids. V was clipped by 6 bases and J by 8 bases; unmatched bases: 12. Germline assignment: CDR1 MNHEY and CDR2 SMNVEV (reference sequence). This chain's CDR3 is CASSVKGQAIDIQYF. The CDR3 DNA sequence: TGTGCCAGCAGCGTTAAGGGACAGGCTATAGACATTCAGTACTTC.

This clone was seen more than once but under ten times. The V call is TRBV7-2, the J call TRBJ1-1; no clear D gene. In germline, CDR1 is SGHTA, CDR2 FQGNSA. The CDR3 extends over 13 amino acids. V shed 4 bases and J shed 0 bases, with 6 bases lying between them. For the CDR3, the DNA is TGTGCCAGCAGCTATATTATGAACACTGAAGCTTTCTTT. Amino acids: CASSYIMNTEAFF.

This chain uses TRBV6-4 with TRBJ2-2; 10 positions match TRBD1. Germline V gene data show CDR1 as MRHNA and CDR2 as SNTAGT. This CDR3 is 16 amino acids long. V gave up 2 bases and J gave up 4 bases; unmatched junction bases: 4. The CDR3 DNA reads as TGTGCCAGCAGTGACCGGGACAGGGGAGGCACCGGGGAGCTGTTTTTT. As protein: CASSDRDRGGTGELFF.

This clone was detected only once. J is TRBJ2-1 and V is TRBV27; possibly TRBD2 for D (6 bases). V was shortened by 3 bases and J by 5 bases, with 14 bases between the two germline ends. The CDR3 is 15 amino acids. CDR1 and CDR2 from the germline V gene are MNHEY and SMNVEV (reference sequence). CDR3 in amino acids: CASSFGGGVHNEQFF. CDR3 coding DNA: TGTGCCAGCAGTTTCGGGGGAGGTGTCCACAATGAGCAGTTCTTC.

The genes are TRBV29-1 and TRBJ1-1, with TRBD1 identical over 9 bases. Germline V lookup: CDR1 SQVTM, CDR2 ANQGSEA. The V and J ends lost 7 bases and 4 bases, in that order; junction bases with no gene match: 10. The CDR3 spans 14 residues. CDR3 nucleotides: TGCAGCGAACTACGGACAGGGGCGGGCACTGAAGCTTTCTTT. Translation: CSELRTGAGTEAFF.

The CDR3 spells CASGPGGFNEKLFF. The CDR3 DNA reads as TGTGCCAGCGGCCCAGGGGGGTTTAATGAAAAACTGTTTTTT. This chain joins TRBV6-5 and TRBJ1-4; 7 nucleotides agree with TRBD1. This CDR3 is 14 amino acids long. Trimming at V came to 8 bases and at J to 4 bases, leaving 7 bases not matched to a gene. Germline CDR1 and CDR2: MNHEY and SVGAGI.

This chain connects TRBV12-3 or TRBV12-4 to TRBJ2-7, with D tentatively TRBD2 (5 bases). V was clipped by 2 bases and J by 7 bases, with 12 bases between them. The CDR3 has 13 residues. This chain's CDR3 is CASSLRVEGEQYF. Here the CDR3 DNA reads TGTGCCAGCAGTTTAAGAGTCGAGGGTGAGCAGTACTTC.

J is TRBJ1-1 and V is TRBV5-4; D unclear. V lost 2 bases to trimming and J lost 1 base, with 9 bases between them. Germline V gene sequence: CDR1 SGHNT, CDR2 YYREEE (reference sequence). The CDR3 sequence is 14 residues long. The CDR3 reads CASSLIWANTEAFF. CDR3 sequence (DNA): TGTGCCAGCAGCTTAATTTGGGCGAACACTGAAGCTTTCTTT.

The V call is TRBV10-2, the J call TRBJ1-1, with D maybe TRBD1 (6 bases). Germline loops: CDR1 WSHSY, CDR2 SAAADI. V lost 6 bases to trimming and J lost 2 bases, with 16 bases between them. The CDR3 contains 15 residues. The CDR3 here is CASRYSTGGNTEAFF. The CDR3 DNA reads as TGCGCCAGCAGATACTCCACGGGGGGCAACACTGAAGCTTTCTTT.

V gene TRBV19 combines with J gene TRBJ1-1; D ambiguous. The CDR3 sequence is 15 residues long. The V gene lost 5 bases and the J gene lost 1 base, with 14 bases spanning the gap. Per germline, CDR1 LNHDA and CDR2 SQIVND (reference sequence). CDR3 protein: CASSVGFRGNTEAFF. The CDR3 bases are TGTGCCAGTAGTGTGGGTTTCCGAGGGAACACTGAAGCTTTCTTT. Together with reference TRBV19 and TRBJ1-1, the CDR3 gives the full variable domain: DGGITQSPKYLFRKEGQNVTLSCEQNLNHDAMYWYRQDPGQGLRLIYYSQIVNDFQKGDIAEGYSVSREKKESFPLTVTSAQKNPTAFYLCASSVGFRGNTEAFFGQGTRLTVV.

V usage is TRBV24-1 and J usage is TRBJ1-2; 7 bases align to TRBD1. CDR3 length equals 17 residues. Germline V gene sequence: CDR1 KGHDR, CDR2 SFDVKD. Trimming removed 4 bases from V and 4 bases from J; junction bases left unmatched: 14. The CDR3 sequence: CATSEGIGGQPAYGYTF. The CDR3 DNA reads TGTGCCACCAGTGAGGGTATTGGGGGACAGCCAGCCTATGGCTACACCTTC.

The rearrangement links TRBV2 to TRBJ1-5; D remains unclear. The CDR3 totals 14 residues. Germline loops: CDR1 SNHLY, CDR2 FYNNEI. The germline V and J ends were trimmed by 4 bases and 0 bases, with 7 bases remaining between them. CDR3 loop: CASSGEVSNQPQHF. CDR3 in DNA: TGTGCCAGCAGTGGGGAGGTTAGCAATCAGCCCCAGCATTTT.

The genes are TRBV21-1 and TRBJ2-1; TRBD1, the table's D call, was not compared with the DNA. TRBV21-1 is classified as a pseudogene. This CDR3 region has 15 residues. CDR3 in amino acids: CASSSNESRANEQFF. DNA for the CDR3: TGTGCCAGCAGCTCGAACGAGTCCAGGGCAAATGAGCAGTTCTTC.

The count of this clone is one. DNA of the CDR3: TGTGCCAGCAGTTACTCAGGGGGAGGGGCGGTCTATGGCTACACCTTC. Amino acids: CASSYSGGGAVYGYTF. V gene TRBV6-5 combines with J gene TRBJ1-2; possibly TRBD1 for D (6 bases). V lost 0 bases and J 4 bases, leaving 15 bases between the germline ends. CDR1 is MNHEY, CDR2 SVGAGI, per germline. The CDR3 runs to 16 residues.

This sequence joins TRBV5-4 and TRBJ2-2, with 7 nucleotides matching TRBD1. CDR1 and CDR2 (germline): SGHNT, YYREEE (reference sequence). V dropped 3 bases and J dropped 3; count of bases not matched to a gene: 8. The CDR3 totals 16 residues. CDR3 sequence reads: CASSSVKGAYTGELFF. CDR3 bases: TGTGCCAGCAGCTCGGTGAAGGGGGCGTACACCGGGGAGCTGTTTTTT.

V gene TRBV18 combines with J gene TRBJ1-5; 8 bases line up with TRBD1. V shed 4 bases, J shed 6 bases, and the junction held 8 bases outside the gene matches. The CDR3 consists of 15 residues. Looked up from germline, CDR1 is KGHSH and CDR2 is LQKENI. The CDR3 nucleotides are TGTGCCAGCTCACTTGGACAGGGATTCAGTCAGCCCCAGCATTTT. It is translated as CASSLGQGFSQPQHF.

This clone was detected only a few times. The same CDR3 arises from other DNA sequences in this sample as well. This chain links TRBV2 with TRBJ1-2; 9 bases line up with TRBD1. This CDR3 comprises 12 residues. V lost 4 bases to trimming and J lost 7 bases; unmatched junction nucleotides: 1. CDR1 is SNHLY, CDR2 FYNNEI, per germline. CDR3 coding DNA: TGTGCCAGCAGTGGGACAGGGGTTGGCTACACCTTC. This encodes CASSGTGVGYTF. The entire variable domain, with the rest obtained from reference TRBV2 and TRBJ1-2, is as follows: EPEVTQTPSHQVTQMGQEVILRCVPISNHLYFYWYRQILGQKVEFLVSFYNNEISEKSEIFDDQFSVERPDGSNFTLKIRSTKLEDSAMYFCASSGTGVGYTFGSGTRLTVV.

A single count supports this clone. The V and J genes are TRBV19 and TRBJ1-3; D is unclear. The germline V gene encodes CDR1 LNHDA and CDR2 SQIVND (reference sequence). The CDR3 has 14 amino acids. Trimming pared 5 bases from V and 0 bases from J, leaving 8 bases between. CDR3 sequence (DNA): TGTGCCAGTAGTTCCGGGGACTCTGGAAACACCATATATTTT. Amino acids: CASSSGDSGNTIYF.

The chain couples TRBV4-2 to TRBJ1-2, with 7 bases identical to TRBD1. The CDR3 runs 16 residues. After removal of 1 base from V and 4 bases from J, the junction contained 9 bases not matched to a gene. In germline, CDR1 is LGHNA, CDR2 YNFKEQ. CDR3 sequence: CASSQGGGQDRYGYTF. The CDR3 nucleotides are TGTGCCAGCAGCCAAGGGGGCGGACAGGACCGCTATGGCTACACCTTC.

The chain combines TRBV6-2 or TRBV6-3 with TRBJ1-1; 7 bases fit TRBD1. Per germline, CDR1 MNHEY and CDR2 SVGEGT. The trim removed 4 bases at V and 0 bases at J, leaving 11 bases unmatched. The CDR3 is 17 residues long. Here the CDR3 reads CASSFRTGGGMNTEAFF. The CDR3 DNA reads as TGTGCCAGCAGTTTCAGGACAGGTGGAGGAATGAACACTGAAGCTTTCTTT.

This chain links TRBV13 with TRBJ2-5; weak D call: TRBD2 (5 bases). Trimming pared 0 bases from V and 2 bases from J, leaving 10 bases between. Germline CDR1 reads PRHDT; CDR2 reads FYEKMQ (reference sequence). The length of the CDR3 is 15 residues. In nucleotides, the CDR3 is TGTGCCAGCAGCTTAGGGCGTGGGAGACAAGAGACCCAGTACTTC. It encodes CASSLGRGRQETQYF.

This clone occurred once. This chain links TRBV6-1 with TRBJ1-1; D unclear. Germline V gene lookup returns CDR1 MNHNS and CDR2 SASEGT. The V end was cut by 3 bases, the J end by 4 bases, with 9 bases between. The CDR3 covers 13 residues. This CDR3 reads CASSDAHSTEAFF. The CDR3 DNA reads TGTGCCAGCAGTGACGCCCACAGCACTGAAGCTTTCTTT.

The chain links TRBV2 to TRBJ2-2; 12 nucleotides line up with TRBD2. This CDR3 has 15 amino acids. J was trimmed by 5 bases and V by 6 bases; bases with no gene match: 4. Germline V gene data show CDR1 as SNHLY and CDR2 as FYNNEI. CDR3 residues: CASRPSGGVTGELFF. The CDR3 DNA is TGTGCCAGCAGACCTAGCGGGGGGGTGACCGGGGAGCTGTTTTTT.